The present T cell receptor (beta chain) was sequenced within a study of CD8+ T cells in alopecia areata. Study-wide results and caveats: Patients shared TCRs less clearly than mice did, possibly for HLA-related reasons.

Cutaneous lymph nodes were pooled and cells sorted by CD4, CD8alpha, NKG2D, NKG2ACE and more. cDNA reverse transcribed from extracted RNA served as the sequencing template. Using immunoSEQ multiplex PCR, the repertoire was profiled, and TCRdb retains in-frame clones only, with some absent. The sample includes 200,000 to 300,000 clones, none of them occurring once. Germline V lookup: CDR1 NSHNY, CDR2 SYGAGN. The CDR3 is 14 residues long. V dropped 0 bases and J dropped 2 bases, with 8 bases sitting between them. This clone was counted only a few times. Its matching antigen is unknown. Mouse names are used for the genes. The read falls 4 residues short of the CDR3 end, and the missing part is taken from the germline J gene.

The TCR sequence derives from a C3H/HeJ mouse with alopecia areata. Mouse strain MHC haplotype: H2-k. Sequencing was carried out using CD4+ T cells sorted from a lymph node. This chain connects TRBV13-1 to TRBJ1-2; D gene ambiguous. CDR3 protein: CASSDEGLNSDYTF. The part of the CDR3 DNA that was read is TGTGCCAGCAGTGATGAGGGTTTGAACTCC.